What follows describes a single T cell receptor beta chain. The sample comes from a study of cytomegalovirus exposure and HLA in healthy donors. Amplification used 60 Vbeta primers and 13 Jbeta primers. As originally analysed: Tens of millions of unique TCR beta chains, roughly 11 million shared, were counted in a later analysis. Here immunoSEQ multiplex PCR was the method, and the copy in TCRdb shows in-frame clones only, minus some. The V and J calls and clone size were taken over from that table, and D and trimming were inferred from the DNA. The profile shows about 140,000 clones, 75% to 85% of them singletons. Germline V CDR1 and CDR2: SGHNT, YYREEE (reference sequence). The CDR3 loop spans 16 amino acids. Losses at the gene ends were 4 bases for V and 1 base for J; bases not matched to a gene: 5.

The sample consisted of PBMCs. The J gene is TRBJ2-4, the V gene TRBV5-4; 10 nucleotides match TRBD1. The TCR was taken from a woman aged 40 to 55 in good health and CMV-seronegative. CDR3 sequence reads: CASSAGQGVAKNIQYF. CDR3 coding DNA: TGTGCCAGCAGCGCCGGACAGGGGGTTGCCAAAAACATTCAGTACTTC. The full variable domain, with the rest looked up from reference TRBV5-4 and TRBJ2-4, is ETGVTQSPTHLIKTRGQQVTLRCSSQSGHNTVSWYQQALGQGPQFIFQYYREEENGRGNFPPRFSGLQFPNYSSELNVNALELDDSALYLCASSAGQGVAKNIQYFGAGTRLSVL.